This TCR beta chain was sequenced for a study of blood T cell repertoires in COVID-19. Across the whole study: Collection of acute and convalescent COVID-19 samples took place in the United States, Italy and Spain.

The CDR3 has 15 amino acids. Losses at the gene ends were 4 bases for V and 10 bases for J; bases not matched to a gene: 10. The germline V gene encodes CDR1 MNHEY and CDR2 SVGAGI. Using immunoSEQ multiplex PCR, the repertoire was profiled, and TCRdb retains in-frame clones only, with some absent. This table holds fewer than 130,000 clones, roughly nine tenths found once. The sequencing input was peripheral blood. V usage is TRBV6-5 and J usage is TRBJ1-6; 7 bases are a match to TRBD1. The clonotype comes from a woman of 80 years or more with acute or convalescent COVID-19. CDR3 residues: CASSSRTGGNSPLHF. As DNA, the CDR3 is TGTGCCAGCAGTTCCCGGACAGGAGGGAACTCACCCCTCCACTTT.